Described below is a single T cell receptor (beta chain) sequence and its context. As yet, its antigen is unknown. The data derive from a study of breast tumors, draining lymph nodes, adjacent tissues. Breast cancer patients provided tissue from their axillary draining lymph nodes. One entry per CDR3 protein, called by TCRdb with MiXCR from the multiplex PCR reads. The top ten hold over 0.95% of the sample, which has 290,000 or so distinct CDR3 sequences, over 25% seen once. General study results and limits: Tumor T cell lymph node origin was a supported hypothesis, not proven. The data were judged consistent with most tumor T cells coming from lymph node and expanding in tumor. Tumor repertoires ranked between lymph nodes and nontumor tissue in diversity, with V and J gene preferences. Luminal-like breast cancer showed significantly higher tumor–nontumor repertoire similarity than basal-like.

The source of this sequence is a female donor with breast cancer. Some clones in this sample may be carry-over from other donors' samples. The specimen was axillary lymph node tissue.

This CDR3 reads CASGPSSHAEAFF. CDR3 in DNA: TGTGCCAGCGGGCCATCTTCGCACGCTGAAGCTTTCTTT. V is TRBV2 and J is TRBJ1-1; the D is unclear. Trimming took off 8 bases at V and 6 bases at J, with 16 bases between the two ends. CDR1 is SNHLY, CDR2 FYNNEI, per germline. CDR3 length: 13 residues.